This entry concerns a single TCR beta chain. Here immunoSEQ multiplex PCR was the method, and the copy in TCRdb shows in-frame clones only, minus some. The sample contains more than 80,000 clones, more than 85% of which appear only once. The sample is drawn from a study of T cell changes during pregnancy in multiple sclerosis. This CDR3 has 16 amino acids. V was cut by 1 base and J by 1 base, with 13 bases left in between. In germline, CDR1 is KGHSH, CDR2 LQKENI. The chain recombines TRBV18 with TRBJ1-2, with TRBD1 as a possible D gene (6 bases). Sequenced here: peripheral blood, sampled in the first trimester of pregnancy. The receptor comes from a female donor with multiple sclerosis, enrolled in a pregnancy study. In DNA form, the CDR3 reads TGTGCCAGCTCACCACGTCTACAGGGACATAACTATGGCTACACCTTC. Translated, it gives CASSPRLQGHNYGYTF.